The 23 T cell receptor delta chains below come from one sample, sequenced in a study of Vδ1+ human thymocytes. Study-level results: Thymic TRG and TRD repertoires appeared highly polyclonal.

RNA was extracted from the cells and then reverse transcribed. Pooled V-gene forward primers with one constant-region reverse primer generated the CDR3 amplicons by multiplex PCR. TCRdb re-identified clones in the multiplex PCR reads via CATT. Of 20,000 to 25,000 delta-chain clones listed, roughly 29% are singletons. The antigens of these receptors remain unknown. The specimen was Vdelta1+ gamma-delta thymocytes from the thymus. As for subset: FACS-sorted CD3+ TCRalphabeta- TCRVdelta1+ TCRVdelta2- thymocytes. The receptors were gathered from a boy in the first two years of life who had congenital heart surgery.

As concerns this clone: The germline gene is not matched at one end of the junction; a read error may be the cause. The V call is TRDV1, the J call TRDJ1, with D perhaps matching TRDD3 (6 bases). Per germline, CDR1 TSWWSYY and CDR2 QGS. The CDR3 totals 23 residues. Written as DNA, the CDR3 is TGTGCTCTTGGGGAACTCCATCGACGTTCGATACGCGCGGTACAAGTGTACACCGGTAAACTCATCTTT. This translates into CALGELHRRSIRAVQVYTGKLIF.

Comments on this clone: A much larger clonotype is one base distant, so this may be a read error. This CDR3 is also generated by other DNA sequences in the sample. The J gene is TRDJ1, the V gene TRDV2; D is uncertain. Germline CDR1 and CDR2: GEAIGNYY and EKD. CDR3 size: 10 residues. The CDR3 DNA sequence: TGTGCCTGTGAACCCGATAAACTTATCTTT. Its protein product is CACEPDKLIF.

The V call is TRDV1, the J call TRDJ1; 13 bases fit TRDD3. The junction had 11 bases not matched to a gene; V was cut back by 3 bases and J by 4 bases. CDR3 length: 18 residues. Germline V gives CDR1 TSWWSYY, CDR2 QGS. CDR3 residues: CALGDLPSTGGYDDKLIF. Written as DNA, the CDR3 is TGTGCTCTTGGGGATCTCCCTTCGACTGGGGGATACGACGATAAACTCATCTTT.

This clone is labeled as medium-sized. The chain employs TRDV1 and TRDJ1, with 9 bases that match TRDD3. The CDR3 is 20 residues long. Germline trimming cut 3 bases from V and 4 bases from J; bases unmatched to any gene: 21. Germline values: CDR1 TSWWSYY, CDR2 QGS. The CDR3 DNA is TGTGCTCTTGGGGACCAACATCCTTCTCCCCTCACTGGGGGAAACGATAAACTCATCTTT. Translated, it gives CALGDQHPSPLTGGNDKLIF.

This clone was seen repeatedly, ten times or more. This chain uses TRDV1 with TRDJ1, with TRDD3 matching 7 bases. V shed 4 bases and J 3 bases; nucleotides not matched to a gene: 17. The CDR3 extends over 18 amino acids. The germline gives CDR1 TSWWSYY, CDR2 QGS. The DNA of the CDR3 is TGTGCTCTTGGGGCCGCTAAACTGGGGCCCCCTACTTCCGATAAACTCATCTTT. Amino acids: CALGAAKLGPPTSDKLIF.

The gene calls are TRDV1 and TRDJ1; the D gene is possibly TRDD3 (5 bases). V was shortened by 4 bases and J by 2 bases, with 23 bases between the two germline ends. Germline loops: CDR1 TSWWSYY, CDR2 QGS. The CDR3 length is 18 residues. The CDR3 protein is CALGGPARTGTFTDKLIF. Written as DNA, the CDR3 is TGTGCTCTTGGGGGCCCGGCCCGTACTGGAACCTTTACCGATAAACTCATCTTT.

In its sample, this clone is medium-sized. The rearrangement uses TRDV2 and TRDJ3, with 7 positions matching TRDD3. This CDR3 has 19 residues. The V gene's germline CDR1 is GEAIGNYY and CDR2 EKD. The J segment lost 0 bases and the V segment lost 0 bases, leaving 7 bases of the junction unmatched. This CDR3 reads CACDTDGGISSWDTRQMFF. The CDR3 DNA reads as TGTGCCTGTGACACCGATGGGGGGATTAGCTCCTGGGACACCCGACAGATGTTTTTC.

This clone rates as medium-sized. Other nucleotide sequences in the sample specify the same CDR3. V gene TRDV1 combines with J gene TRDJ1, with D maybe TRDD3 (8 bases). The CDR3 loop spans 21 amino acids. CDR1 is TSWWSYY and CDR2 is QGS in the germline V gene. V lost 4 bases to trimming and J lost 2 bases, with 32 bases between them. Here the CDR3 reads CALGVSFLVLGGDSRTDKLIF. The CDR3 DNA reads as TGTGCTCTTGGGGTCTCCTTCCTCGTACTGGGGGGCGATAGCAGAACCGATAAACTCATCTTT.

The chain joins TRDV1 to TRDJ1; 9 nucleotides agree with TRDD3. The CDR3 has 21 amino acids. V lost 3 bases, J lost 2 bases, and 22 bases stayed unmatched. Germline lookup yields CDR1 TSWWSYY and CDR2 QGS. CDR3 residues: CALGEKKGGYRIVSVTDKLIF. The CDR3 region has the DNA TGTGCTCTTGGGGAGAAGAAGGGGGGATACCGTATTGTGAGTGTAACCGATAAACTCATCTTT.

The rearrangement uses TRDV1 and TRDJ1; TRDD2 is a possible D gene (5 bases). V lost 1 base to trimming and J lost 4 bases, with 22 bases between them. The germline V gene encodes CDR1 TSWWSYY and CDR2 QGS. There are 18 residues in the CDR3. CDR3 amino acids: CALGEHYGGRPSDDKLIF. In DNA form, the CDR3 reads TGTGCTCTTGGGGAACACTACGGAGGGAGACCTTCGGACGATAAACTCATCTTT.

As regards this clone: Other DNA sequences in the same sample also yield this CDR3. V gene TRDV1 combines with J gene TRDJ1; D call uncertain. Trimming took off 0 bases at V and 1 base at J, with 15 bases between the two ends. From germline, CDR1 is TSWWSYY and CDR2 QGS. This CDR3 has 17 residues. CDR3 DNA sequence: TGTGCTCTTGGGGAACTTTCTTTATTCGGCGGCACCGATAAACTCATCTTT. Protein sequence: CALGELSLFGGTDKLIF.

This chain connects TRDV1 to TRDJ1; no clear D gene. The V gene lost 0 bases and the J gene lost 0 bases, with 26 bases spanning the gap. CDR1 and CDR2 from the germline V gene are TSWWSYY and QGS. The CDR3 runs to 21 residues. CDR3 nucleotides: TGTGCTCTTGGGGAACTAAAGGATCCCGGAGAATGGAGGATTTACACCGATAAACTCATCTTT. Translating it yields CALGELKDPGEWRIYTDKLIF.

With regard to this clone: This may stem from a read error, because a much larger clone lies one nucleotide away. V is TRDV1 and J is TRDJ1; D possibly corresponds to TRDD3 (5 bases). Deletions cut 2 bases from V and 2 bases from J, with 27 bases between. Germline V gene data show CDR1 as TSWWSYY and CDR2 as QGS. This CDR3 contains 20 residues. The CDR3 DNA reads TGTGCTCTTGGGGAAAAGGTTCATTGGTGGGGACCCATGCGGACCGATAAACTCATCTTT. Encoded protein: CALGEKVHWWGPMRTDKLIF.

There are a few counts of this clone. The chain has TRDV1 and TRDJ1, with D hard to call. There are 16 residues in the CDR3. The germline CDR1 and CDR2 sequences are TSWWSYY and QGS. The V end lost 2 bases, the J end lost 5 bases, and 18 bases lay between the germline ends. CDR3 region: CALGEGRPPSLDKLIF. The CDR3 DNA reads TGTGCTCTTGGGGAAGGGAGGCCCCCATCCTTAGATAAACTCATCTTT.

Regarding this clone: Other DNA sequences in this sample translate to the same CDR3. The gene calls are TRDV1 and TRDJ2, with D unclear. V lost 4 bases to trimming and J lost 5 bases, with 11 bases between them. The CDR3 runs 14 residues. Germline V gene sequence: CDR1 TSWWSYY, CDR2 QGS. The CDR3 DNA follows: TGTGCTCTTGGGGGAACCGCTCCTACAGCACAACTCTTCTTT. Protein: CALGGTAPTAQLFF.

The gene calls are TRDV1 and TRDJ1; 9 bases agree with TRDD2. Germline trimming cut 4 bases from V and 0 bases from J; bases unmatched to any gene: 30. The CDR3 contains 24 residues. CDR1 and CDR2 (germline): TSWWSYY, QGS. The CDR3 is CALGVHNILPTSDWGYPDTDKLIF. Written as DNA, the CDR3 is TGTGCTCTTGGGGTCCACAACATCCTTCCTACGTCCGACTGGGGCTACCCTGACACCGATAAACTCATCTTT.

This chain uses TRDV1 with TRDJ1; 8 bases are shared with TRDD2. The germline V gene encodes CDR1 TSWWSYY and CDR2 QGS. V dropped 2 bases and J dropped 0; count of bases not matched to a gene: 20. The CDR3 is 21 residues long. In DNA, the CDR3 is TGTGCTCTTGGGGAATGTGGCTTCCTACCCCTACTGGGTTCGTACACCGATAAACTCATCTTT. This encodes CALGECGFLPLLGSYTDKLIF.

The chain recombines TRDV1 with TRDJ1, with TRDD3 identical over 12 bases. V trimming: 0 bases; J trimming: 3 bases; junction bases outside the gene matches: 20. CDR1 is TSWWSYY, CDR2 QGS, per germline. The CDR3 contains 22 residues. Here the CDR3 DNA reads TGTGCTCTTGGGGAACTAGCGGCGGGTCCCCAGTTTACTGGGGGATACTCCGATAAACTCATCTTT. Translation: CALGELAAGPQFTGGYSDKLIF.

This clone was seen a few times. This chain links TRDV1 with TRDJ1, with D hard to call. CDR3 size: 15 residues. Trimming removed 0 bases from V and 2 bases from J, with 10 bases in between. CDR1 and CDR2 (germline): TSWWSYY, QGS. In nucleotides, the CDR3 is TGTGCTCTTGGGGAACTCATCTTGGTGACCGATAAACTCATCTTT. Protein sequence: CALGELILVTDKLIF.

This chain joins TRDV1 and TRDJ1; D is ambiguous. CDR1 TSWWSYY and CDR2 QGS come from the germline V gene. The V end lost 4 bases, the J end lost 0 bases, and 12 bases lay between the germline ends. The CDR3 runs 15 residues. The CDR3 coding sequence is TGTGCTCTTGGGGCCCAAAGGGGTAACACCGATAAACTCATCTTT. Translation: CALGAQRGNTDKLIF.

A remark on this clone: The sample carries other DNA sequences with the same CDR3. The chain has TRDV1 and TRDJ1; a weak D match, TRDD3 (6 bases). The CDR3 is 21 amino acids. Germline V gene data show CDR1 as TSWWSYY and CDR2 as QGS. Trimming took 0 bases from V and 0 from J, leaving 26 bases between them. CDR3 residues: CALGELGNPRLHWAYTDKLIF. The CDR3 coding sequence is TGTGCTCTTGGGGAACTCGGGAACCCTAGGCTTCACTGGGCGTACACCGATAAACTCATCTTT.

A word on this clone: Other nucleotide sequences in the sample specify the same CDR3. The chain employs TRDV1 and TRDJ1, with 13 nucleotides matching TRDD3. The J segment lost 1 base and the V segment lost 8 bases, leaving 10 bases of the junction unmatched. Per germline, CDR1 TSWWSYY and CDR2 QGS. This CDR3 region has 17 residues. The CDR3 DNA reads as TGTGCTCTTAACCTCGTACTGGGGGATACGCTCACCGATAAACTCATCTTT. Its protein is CALNLVLGDTLTDKLIF.

This clone was found a few times. The rearrangement joins TRDV1 to TRDJ1; 10 nucleotides line up with TRDD3. The CDR3 is made up of 23 amino acids. V lost 0 bases and J lost 0; bases outside the gene matches: 22. Germline lookup yields CDR1 TSWWSYY and CDR2 QGS. CDR3 protein: CALGELGPPPYWGMGTYTDKLIF. CDR3 in DNA: TGTGCTCTTGGGGAACTAGGTCCCCCCCCTTACTGGGGGATGGGGACGTACACCGATAAACTCATCTTT.